This T cell receptor beta chain was profiled in a study of blood T cells in healthy people across ages. The V end lost 6 bases, the J end lost 5 bases, and 17 bases lay between the germline ends. CDR3 length equals 14 residues. Germline lookup yields CDR1 MNHEY and CDR2 SMNVEV (reference sequence). Primed by a sample-barcoded 5' primer and a J-beta primer mix, a second PCR proceeded for about 7 to 11 cycles. TCRdb processed the 5' RACE reads anew with MiXCR; each CDR3 protein has one entry. The repertoire holds roughly 1,500,000 distinct CDR3 sequences, with about 32% as singletons. The receptor was isolated from a woman aged 25 to 45 in good health. Sequencing used blood. This rearrangement joins TRBV27 to TRBJ2-7, with a weak D call TRBD2 (5 bases). This chain's CDR3 is CASSRHGMANEQYF. In DNA form, the CDR3 reads TGTGCCAGCAGCCGACACGGGATGGCCAACGAGCAGTACTTC.